This T cell receptor (beta chain) derives from a study of Graves' ophthalmopathy and Graves' hyperthyroidism (dated 2018 in TCRdb). Background for the entire study: Stable hyperthyroidism was defined as no progression to ophthalmopathy within 18 months of follow-up. To tell Graves' ophthalmopathy apart from Graves' hyperthyroidism, and to predict which patients would progress to ophthalmopathy, the study relied on TCR beta repertoire signatures. In total, some 130 blood samples were TCR-sequenced: 43 ophthalmopathy, roughly 80 hyperthyroidism and 17 hyperthyroidism-to-ophthalmopathy patients. To explore V-J signatures that distinguish ophthalmopathy from hyperthyroidism, a discovery set of around 100 patients was enrolled, made up of about 40 with ophthalmopathy and under 65 with stable hyperthyroidism. The independent validation cohort included 18 to 20 hyperthyroidism patients plus 17 patients who later progressed from hyperthyroidism to ophthalmopathy. In more than 5 hyperthyroidism patients, the T-cell repertoire of thyroid tissue was compared with the T-cell repertoire of blood. After sampling, hyperthyroidism patients received methimazole starting at 30 mg daily, and ophthalmopathy patients received high-dose intravenous methylprednisolone.

Hyperthyroidism patients were newly diagnosed, with disease duration under 2 months, and aged 18 to 65 years. Patients with other autoimmune diseases, uncontrolled infections, pregnancy or lactation were excluded from the study. Clinical symptoms, serum thyroxine, TRAb, thyroid ultrasound and orbital computed tomography were used for diagnosis. Total RNA was extracted with Trizol reagent and quality-checked on an Agilent 2100 Bioanalyzer. For repertoire sequencing, the TCR beta CDR3 regions were amplified from RNA transcripts. A first-round RT-PCR used HTBI primers with the Qiagen OneStep RT-PCR kit, followed by a second-round multiplex PCR, size selection and purification. Libraries were sequenced on an Illumina HiSeq2000 using paired-end 100 bp reads. In the source study's methods: Reads were processed with SOAPnuke, discarding reads with adapters, uncalled bases, mean Phred below 15, or no exact constant-primer or identifier match. COPE v1.2.5 was used to merge the high-quality paired reads. Unique nucleotide sequences were defined as clonotypes and aligned to IMGT TRB V, D and J references using MiTCR v1.1. Only V-J combinations with frequency above 0.0001 were analysed, covering over 99% of repertoires. For each V-J combination, a TCR clonal expansion and chaos score was defined as F50 clonal expansion divided by the chaos observed in the TCRdist matrix. Welch's t-statistics and random forest were used to reduce features to about a dozen V-J combinations, which were fed into a naive Bayes classifier. Thyroid-blood repertoire similarity was quantified with the Morisita-Horn index. The public sequencing data were trimmed at Q25 with fastp and processed into clonotypes with MiXCR by TCRdb, which kept only in-frame beta chains. Each CDR3 protein gets just one entry, which takes the most common genes and DNA from the rows behind it. TCRdb, rather than the study authors, made the V and J calls. The sample yields 500,000 to 600,000 distinct CDR3 sequences; under 40% were counted once. Over 3.5% of the sample is held by the ten biggest clonotypes.

Study-level results and caveats: In validation, the model predicted ophthalmopathy progression with about 71% sensitivity and 72.22% specificity; roughly 11 predicted patients were CT-confirmed with GO in a median of around 6.5 months. Sample size was not predetermined statistically, and investigators were not blinded to group allocation. Most of the expanded thyroid clonotypes with a frequency above 0.001 were also detected in blood, and it was suggested that the thyroid immune response may be reflected by blood repertoires. The 13-signature model separated ophthalmopathy from stable hyperthyroidism with 87.88% sensitivity and roughly 84% specificity in cross-validation, and 80%/75% in the test set.

This clonotype was seen only a few times. The target of this receptor is not known. No much larger clone is present one base from it, and per-base qualities are unavailable. The CDR3 starts with the cysteine, ends with the phenylalanine, and has 19 residues. The DNA shown is the 57-base CDR3, in frame from base 1. At the junction V is shortened by 5 bases and J by 2 bases; bases outside the gene matches: 17. CDR1 and CDR2, looked up from the germline V gene, are LGHNT and FRNRAP. This sequence uses TRBV12-5 and TRBJ1-5, with 8 junctional bases fitting TRBD1. The TCR comes from an adult man with Graves' hyperthyroidism. The sequenced material came from peripheral blood or thyroid tissue (not recorded which). The encoded CDR3 is CASGITFAGGQVGNQPQHF. The DNA sequence is given as TGTGCTAGTGGTATTACCTTTGCGGGGGGACAGGTCGGCAATCAGCCCCAGCATTTT.